The TCR beta chain under discussion was sequenced for a study of cytomegalovirus exposure and HLA in healthy donors. Study-level findings and limits: As a later analysis showed, a missense DCLRE1C variant was linked to trimming of TCR beta V- and J-genes. For presence/absence analyses, sequencing depth was assumed to be roughly uniform across donors. Cytomegalovirus association was listed for approximately 150 TCR beta chains.

Primers: 60 Vbeta forward and 13 Jbeta reverse. In the original analysis: A follow-up analysis tallied 65 million to 80 million unique TCR beta chains, roughly 11 million shared. The assay was immunoSEQ multiplex PCR, and TCRdb's table has in-frame clones only and misses some. V and J calls and clone size follow that table, whereas D and trimming were derived from the DNA. The sample shows 110,000 or so clones, 82% of them seen only once. Losses at the gene ends were 0 bases for V and 10 bases for J; bases not matched to a gene: 6. Germline CDR1 reads LGHNA; CDR2 reads YNFKEQ. This CDR3 region has 14 residues. Worth noting for this clone: Its antigen is not known.

Material for sequencing was PBMCs. The TCR was taken from a woman between 18 and 29 years old in good health and CMV-seronegative. The V call is TRBV4-2, the J call TRBJ2-1, with 7 bases lining up with TRBD2. CDR3 DNA sequence: TGTGCCAGCAGCCAAGAAGGCGGGAGAGGCGAGCAGTTCTTC. This sequence encodes CASSQEGGRGEQFF.